This T cell receptor beta chain was recorded in a study of read filtering for tumor transcriptome and immune sequencing. Germline V CDR1 and CDR2: SEHNR, FQNEAQ (reference sequence). Germline trimming cut 3 bases from V and 12 bases from J; bases unmatched to any gene: 9. The CDR3 sequence is 15 residues long. The library was built from around 380 ng RNA with molecular barcoded adaptors for alpha/delta and beta/gamma chains. TCRdb reprocessed the reads via MiXCR and lists one record per CDR3 protein. The data show 40,000 or so distinct CDR3 sequences, roughly 13% seen once. This clonotype occurred many times. The target antigen is unknown. Study-wide results and limits: Even smaller IR-seq throughput identified most shared clonotypes.

Sequences were obtained from a population of CD138-negative cells sorted from bone marrow. This chain connects TRBV7-9 to TRBJ2-1; 12 positions agree with TRBD2. The clonotype was recovered from a donor over 35 with multiple myeloma. The CDR3 is CASSFADTSGRRQFF. The CDR3 nucleotides read TGTGCCAGCAGCTTCGCCGATACTAGCGGGAGGCGGCAGTTCTTC.